This TCR beta chain comes out of a study of blood T cell repertoires in COVID-19 (dated by TCRdb to 2020 to 2022). A note on the overall study: Samples from collaborators originated in the United States, Italy and Spain and spanned both the acute and convalescent phases of COVID-19. The material from the prospective study consisted of cDNA or gDNA derived from T cells, B-cell-depleted T cells, or PBMCs. Subjects who had been exposed to COVID-19, were actively infected with it, or had recovered from it provided the deeply sampled blood TCRbeta repertoires that made up the dataset. The repertoires were released in a freely available public database intended as a resource for research on the immune response to SARS-CoV-2. Samples were obtained from the ongoing ImmuneRACE study (first 160 participants) and from about 1,300 subjects provided by 6 global collaborators. Nearly every sample came with metadata listing a de-identified subject ID, COVID-19 status, age in years and sex. Where available, HLA class I and class II types were taken from metadata supplied by the sample provider and were not determined by assay-based typing. Overall results and qualifications from the work: How much clinical and demographic metadata was included differed by source and by participant, and the metadata was provided uncurated.

Comments on this clone: Its target antigen remains unknown. The record has no base qualities; no much larger clone is one base away.

In Seattle, one collaborating source enrolled patients while the infection was active and tracked those patients longitudinally over the course of disease. Each collaborating institution followed its own protocols to collect whole blood in K2EDTA tubes. For TCRbeta analysis, collaborator samples were shipped as frozen whole blood, as isolated PBMCs, or as DNA extracted from either sample type. TCRbeta CDR3 regions were amplified from genomic DNA using the immunoSEQ Assay, a bias-controlled multiplex PCR. From the authors' description of their analysis: Within the assay, amplification of reference gene primers was used to estimate how many nucleated cells each sample contained. To quantify the absolute abundance of each unique TCRbeta CDR3 rearrangement, sequence reads were collapsed and filtered. For each sample, productive Simpson clonality was calculated by taking the square root of Simpson's diversity index across productive rearrangements. Drawn from immuneACCESS, this table holds only the in-frame rearrangements with V and J called that TCRdb kept. Clones are partly lost; checked studies trace under half to an unresolved V gene and leave the rest unexplained. V, J and clone size reflect that table, while D and trimming were determined from the DNA. The sample records fewer than 200,000 clones, around 81% of which are singletons. Of the sample, more than 10% is held by the ten largest clones.

Sequenced input: peripheral blood. The receptor was isolated from an elderly woman with COVID-19, enrolled during active disease.

Here is the DNA: TGTGCCAGCAGTTCGAGGTGGAGGGAAAAACTGTTTTTT. This is translated as CASSSRWREKLFF. This chain joins TRBV28 to TRBJ1-4; the D gene remains uncertain. The CDR3 contains 13 residues, cysteine and phenylalanine counted. CDR3 DNA is the only sequence kept; it has 39 bases, read in frame from the first base. CDR1 MDHEN and CDR2 SYDVKM are derived from the germline V gene. The V end loses 4 bases and the J end loses 8 bases, and a stretch of 11 bases separates them.